The T cell receptor (beta chain) described here comes from a study of T-cell reconstitution after alpha-beta-depleted transplantation in children. Germline trimming cut 3 bases from V and 4 bases from J; bases unmatched to any gene: 10. This CDR3 spans 17 amino acids. Germline CDR1 KGHSH, CDR2 LQKENI. Only a few counts were recorded for this clonotype. During its preparation, the TCRbeta library received unique molecular identifiers. MiXCR, run by TCRdb on the PCR reads, gives a single entry per CDR3 protein. The sample consists of 500,000 to 600,000 distinct CDR3 sequences, over 25% of them appearing once.

The receptor's source is a human donor who donated a stem cell graft to a child with aplastic anemia. The rearrangement joins TRBV18 to TRBJ1-1, with TRBD1 matching 11 bases. The source was PBMCs from the stem cell graft donor, collected from the stem cell graft. CDR3 nucleotide sequence: TGTGCCAGCTCACCCTTTTTGGACAGGGGGCTTGGCACTGAAGCTTTCTTT. It is translated as CASSPFLDRGLGTEAFF.